This T cell receptor beta chain comes out of a study of post-analysis software for immune sequencing data. Looking at the study overall: Relapsing-remitting, secondary progressive and progressive-relapsing forms made up the multiple sclerosis disease courses.

General study points: TRBV5-6, TRBV5-1 and TRBV20-1 were among several TRBV segments more frequent in patients than controls. The F measure placed samples prepared in the same batch into strongly shared clusters. Controls had significantly higher normalized Chao1 diversity than multiple sclerosis patients.

About this clonotype: Antigen unknown.

The TCR beta cDNA libraries carried unique molecular identifiers. Out of roughly 0.85 to 10 million T cells, 450,000 to 600,000 cDNA molecules were generated. In TCRdb, the PCR reads were re-called with MiXCR into one record per CDR3 protein. The table has some 800,000 distinct CDR3 sequences, about 45% seen once. Losses at the gene ends were 3 bases for V and 2 bases for J; bases not matched to a gene: 13. From germline, CDR1 is ENHRY and CDR2 SYGVKD. CDR3 size: 19 residues. The chain combines TRBV10-3 with TRBJ2-1; 10 positions agree with TRBD2. Sample: blood. The TCR originated in a girl aged 5-17 years with multiple sclerosis. The CDR3 here is CAISERPGTSETTYNEQFF. The CDR3 bases are TGTGCCATCAGTGAACGGCCCGGGACTAGCGAAACCACCTACAATGAGCAGTTCTTC.